The rows below give T cell receptor beta chains drawn from one sample of a study of cytomegalovirus exposure and HLA in healthy donors. Repertoires were generated with immunoSEQ multiplex PCR, while TCRdb's copy carries only in-frame clones and drops some. The table has 150,000 to 250,000 clones, 75% to 85% seen once. Sequenced input: PBMCs. The source of these receptors is a girl between 10 and 17 years old in good health and CMV-seropositive. Both conserved end residues are part of each CDR3. The D gene is left open where the match is weak. Where a row states a size, it is once, few, many or the class of an expanded clone; other rows omit it.

abundance: NA
j_gene: TRBJ2-5
d_gene: NA
v_gene: TRBV1
CDR3aa: CTSSQGGCMETQYF
CDR3nt: TGCACCAGCAGCCAGGGGGGTTGTATGGAGACCCAGTACTTC

abundance: few
j_gene: TRBJ2-2
d_gene: TRBD2
v_gene: TRBV2
CDR3aa: CASRLAGEFGELFF
CDR3nt: TGTGCCAGCAGGCTAGCGGGGGAGTTCGGGGAGCTGTTTTTT

abundance: NA
j_gene: TRBJ2-7
d_gene: TRBD1
v_gene: TRBV5-1
CDR3aa: CASSGQGAHEQYF
CDR3nt: TGCGCCAGCAGCGGACAGGGGGCCCACGAGCAGTACTTC

abundance: NA
j_gene: TRBJ2-3
d_gene: TRBD1
v_gene: TRBV9
CDR3aa: CASSSKRDRGTDTQYF
CDR3nt: TGTGCCAGCAGCAGCAAGAGGGACAGGGGCACAGATACGCAGTATTTT

abundance: NA
j_gene: TRBJ2-5
d_gene: NA
v_gene: TRBV5-1
CDR3aa: CASSLRLRGETQYF
CDR3nt: TGCGCCAGCAGCTTGAGGCTAAGGGGAGAGACCCAGTACTTC

abundance: NA
j_gene: TRBJ2-5
d_gene: NA
v_gene: TRBV5-1
CDR3aa: CASSRGQKYQETQYF
CDR3nt: TGCGCCAGCAGCCGTGGACAGAAGTACCAAGAGACCCAGTACTTC

abundance: NA
j_gene: TRBJ1-1
d_gene: NA
v_gene: TRBV9
CDR3aa: CASSAEGFLNTEAFF
CDR3nt: TGTGCCAGCAGCGCCGAGGGATTCCTGAACACTGAAGCTTTCTTT

abundance: NA
j_gene: TRBJ2-5
d_gene: TRBD2
v_gene: TRBV30
CDR3aa: CAWSGTSGFETQYF
CDR3nt: TGTGCCTGGTCCGGGACTAGCGGGTTTGAGACCCAGTACTTC

abundance: once
j_gene: TRBJ1-4
d_gene: TRBD1
v_gene: TRBV4-3
CDR3aa: CASSQERGTATQEKLFF
CDR3nt: TGCGCCAGCAGCCAAGAAAGGGGGACAGCCACTCAAGAAAAACTGTTTTTT

abundance: NA
j_gene: TRBJ2-3
d_gene: TRBD2
v_gene: TRBV6-4
CDR3aa: CASSEAGGPPGTQYF
CDR3nt: TGTGCCAGCAGCGAAGCGGGGGGGCCACCCGGCACGCAGTATTTT

abundance: NA
j_gene: TRBJ2-5
d_gene: TRBD1
v_gene: TRBV29-1
CDR3aa: CSSSGQGIKETQYF
CDR3nt: TGCAGCTCGAGCGGACAGGGAATAAAAGAGACCCAGTACTTC

abundance: NA
j_gene: TRBJ2-1
d_gene: NA
v_gene: TRBV7-6
CDR3aa: CASSLVPSSSYNEQFF
CDR3nt: TGTGCCAGCAGCTTAGTTCCGAGTAGCTCCTACAATGAGCAGTTCTTC

abundance: NA
j_gene: TRBJ1-2
d_gene: TRBD1
v_gene: TRBV14
CDR3aa: CASSQIPGGAYGYTF
CDR3nt: TGTGCCAGCAGCCAAATCCCAGGGGGCGCCTATGGCTACACCTTC

abundance: NA
j_gene: TRBJ2-5
d_gene: NA
v_gene: TRBV6-1
CDR3aa: CASSSPRVPGTQYF
CDR3nt: TGTGCCAGCAGTTCCCCGAGGGTCCCAGGGACCCAGTACTTC

abundance: NA
j_gene: TRBJ2-3
d_gene: TRBD2
v_gene: TRBV5-4
CDR3aa: CASGSGEDTQYF
CDR3nt: TGTGCCAGCGGTAGCGGGGAAGATACGCAGTATTTT

abundance: NA
j_gene: TRBJ2-7
d_gene: TRBD1
v_gene: TRBV29-1
CDR3aa: CSVEIFRGPENSYEQYF
CDR3nt: TGCAGCGTTGAGATTTTCAGGGGGCCCGAGAACTCCTACGAGCAGTACTTC

abundance: once
j_gene: TRBJ1-2
d_gene: TRBD1
v_gene: TRBV10-1
CDR3aa: CASSRDRGSGYTF
CDR3nt: TGCGCCAGCAGTCGGGACAGGGGTAGTGGCTACACCTTC

abundance: once
j_gene: TRBJ2-2
d_gene: NA
v_gene: TRBV4-3
CDR3aa: CASSQERYARELFF
CDR3nt: TGCGCCAGCAGCCAAGAGAGATACGCCAGGGAGCTGTTTTTT

abundance: NA
j_gene: TRBJ2-1
d_gene: NA
v_gene: TRBV10-3
CDR3aa: CAISESLANYNEQFF
CDR3nt: TGTGCCATCAGTGAGTCGTTAGCGAACTACAATGAGCAGTTCTTC

abundance: NA
j_gene: TRBJ2-5
d_gene: TRBD2
v_gene: TRBV7-2
CDR3aa: CASSFQTWAGGETQYF
CDR3nt: TGTGCCAGCAGTTTCCAAACGTGGGCGGGGGGCGAGACCCAGTACTTC

abundance: NA
j_gene: TRBJ2-1
d_gene: NA
v_gene: TRBV7-8
CDR3aa: CASSLGRSLFF
CDR3nt: TGTGCCAGCAGCTTAGGTCGGTCACTGTTCTTC